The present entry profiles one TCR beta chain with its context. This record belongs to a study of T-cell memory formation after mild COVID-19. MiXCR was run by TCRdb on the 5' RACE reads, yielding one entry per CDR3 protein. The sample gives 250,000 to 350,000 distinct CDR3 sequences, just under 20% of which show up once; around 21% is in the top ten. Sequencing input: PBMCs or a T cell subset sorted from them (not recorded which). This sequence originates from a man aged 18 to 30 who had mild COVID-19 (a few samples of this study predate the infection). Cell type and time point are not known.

The chain's CDR3 is CASSYKFTVGNTEAFF. CDR3 DNA: TGTGCCAGCAGTTACAAATTCACAGTTGGGAACACTGAAGCTTTCTTT. This sequence joins TRBV6-2 or TRBV6-3 and TRBJ1-1; D remains unclear. The length of the CDR3 is 16 residues. Germline V gene data show CDR1 as MNHEY and CDR2 as SVGEGT. V lost 2 bases to trimming and J lost 1 base, with 14 bases between them.